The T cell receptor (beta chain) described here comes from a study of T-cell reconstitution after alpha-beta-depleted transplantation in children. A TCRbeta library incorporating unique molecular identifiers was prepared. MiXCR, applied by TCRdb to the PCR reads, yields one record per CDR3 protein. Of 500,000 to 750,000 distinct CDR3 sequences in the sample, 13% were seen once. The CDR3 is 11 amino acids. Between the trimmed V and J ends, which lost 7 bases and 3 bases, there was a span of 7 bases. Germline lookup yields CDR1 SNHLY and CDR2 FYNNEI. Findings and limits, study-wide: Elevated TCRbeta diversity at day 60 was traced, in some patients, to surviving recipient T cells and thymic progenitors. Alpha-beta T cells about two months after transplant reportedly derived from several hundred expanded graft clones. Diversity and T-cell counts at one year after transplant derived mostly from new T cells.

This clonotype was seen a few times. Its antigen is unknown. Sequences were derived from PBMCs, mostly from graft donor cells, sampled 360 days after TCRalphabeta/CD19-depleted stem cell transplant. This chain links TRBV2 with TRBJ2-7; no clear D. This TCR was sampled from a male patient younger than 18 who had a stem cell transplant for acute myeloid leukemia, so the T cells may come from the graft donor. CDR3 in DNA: TGTGCCAGCACCATGAACTACGAGCAGTACTTC. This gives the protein CASTMNYEQYF.